What follows are 13 T cell receptor beta chains derived from one specimen sequenced in a study of shared clonotypes between healthy human individuals. As defined, naive CD8 cells were CD45RO-negative and positively selected for CCR7, with terminally differentiated effector memory CD45RA+ cells excluded. Produced via immunoSEQ multiplex PCR; TCRdb's table is partial and in-frame only. The sample carries about 2.1 million clones, about 93% recorded once. Sequencing input: naive CD8+ T cells from PBMCs. The receptor set was obtained from a man between 18 and 35 years old in good health. Some clones in this sample may be carry-over from other donors' samples.

Concerning this clone: Other DNA sequences of this sample code for an identical CDR3. The J gene is TRBJ1-2, the V gene TRBV4-1; 7 bases are shared with TRBD1. This CDR3 spans 15 amino acids. V gave up 2 bases and J gave up 2 bases; unmatched junction bases: 5. Germline V gene data show CDR1 as MGHRA and CDR2 as YSYEKL. CDR3 DNA sequence: TGCGCCAGCAGCCAACTGGACAGGCCGAACTATGGCTACACCTTC. Its protein product is CASSQLDRPNYGYTF.

The rearrangement links TRBV6-5 to TRBJ1-2; D gene uncertain. V was trimmed by 0 bases and J by 1 base, leaving 6 bases between them. The CDR3 length is 14 residues. CDR1 MNHEY and CDR2 SVGAGI come from the germline V gene. This chain's CDR3 is CASSYSKINYGYTF. In DNA form, the CDR3 reads TGTGCCAGCAGTTACTCTAAGATTAACTATGGCTACACCTTC.

V gene TRBV27 combines with J gene TRBJ1-1, with 7 bases matching TRBD1. Germline V gives CDR1 MNHEY, CDR2 SMNVEV (reference sequence). The CDR3 loop spans 14 amino acids. Losses at the gene ends were 4 bases for V and 4 bases for J; bases not matched to a gene: 6. The CDR3 region is CASSSYRGITEAFF. CDR3 nucleotides: TGTGCCAGCAGTTCTTACAGGGGAATCACTGAAGCTTTCTTT.

This clone was observed once. Here the CDR3 reads CASSFVLATHNEQFF. The DNA for the CDR3 is TGTGCCAGCAGTTTCGTGCTAGCGACACACAATGAGCAGTTCTTC. The V gene is TRBV27, the J gene TRBJ2-1; possible D gene TRBD2, 6 bases. Germline loops: CDR1 MNHEY, CDR2 SMNVEV (reference sequence). The CDR3 sequence is 15 residues long. The V end lost 3 bases, the J end lost 5 bases, and 14 bases lay between the germline ends.

The chain is built from TRBV6-5 and TRBJ1-1; 7 bases line up with TRBD1. The CDR3 totals 14 residues. CDR1 MNHEY and CDR2 SVGAGI come from the germline V gene. Trimming removed 6 bases from V and 2 bases from J; junction bases left unmatched: 6. The CDR3 protein is CASSLQGLNTEAFF. The CDR3 nucleotides are TGTGCCAGCAGCCTACAGGGGCTCAACACTGAAGCTTTCTTT.

Concerning this clone itself: At the DNA level, this CDR3 is encoded by other sequences in the same sample as well. The chain combines TRBV7-2 with TRBJ1-1; TRBD1 might be the D (5 bases). This CDR3 region has 15 residues. V lost 1 base, J lost 0 bases, and 9 bases lay in between. Germline values: CDR1 SGHTA, CDR2 FQGNSA. In nucleotides, the CDR3 is TGTGCCAGCAGCTTAGGTGGGGGGTTGAACACTGAAGCTTTCTTT. Translated, it gives CASSLGGGLNTEAFF.

The genes are TRBV29-1 and TRBJ2-2; no definite D call. The germline CDR1 and CDR2 sequences are SQVTM and ANQGSEA. The CDR3 totals 13 residues. V gave up 4 bases and J gave up 1 base, with 7 bases separating them. Here the CDR3 DNA reads TGCAGCGTTGTGCGGCAGAACACCGGGGAGCTGTTTTTT. This codes for CSVVRQNTGELFF.

This rearrangement joins TRBV7-9 to TRBJ2-7, with a weak D call TRBD1 (5 bases). CDR3 length: 14 residues. Trimming took off 1 base at V and 5 bases at J, with 12 bases between the two ends. Germline V CDR1 and CDR2: SEHNR, FQNEAQ (reference sequence). The CDR3 region has the DNA TGTGCCAGCAGCTTAGTACAGGTTGGGCACGAGCAGTACTTC. As protein: CASSLVQVGHEQYF.

V gene TRBV7-2 combines with J gene TRBJ2-7; 7 bases line up with TRBD1. The CDR3 extends over 15 amino acids. V gave up 1 base and J gave up 1 base; unmatched junction bases: 4. Germline V gene lookup returns CDR1 SGHTA and CDR2 FQGNSA. The CDR3 here is CASSLGARGSYEQYF. CDR3 coding DNA: TGTGCCAGCAGCTTAGGAGCCAGGGGGTCCTACGAGCAGTACTTC.

The CDR3 spells CSVRDIENTIYF. For the CDR3, the DNA is TGCAGCGTCCGGGACATCGAAAACACCATATATTTT. The chain joins TRBV29-1 to TRBJ1-3; tentatively, D is TRBD1 (6 bases). CDR1 SQVTM and CDR2 ANQGSEA come from the germline V gene. The CDR3 has 12 residues. V dropped 6 bases and J dropped 6 bases, with 12 bases sitting between them. The full variable domain, its missing parts supplied by reference TRBV29-1 and TRBJ1-3, is SAVISQKPSRDICQRGTSLTIQCQVDSQVTMMFWYRQQPGQSLTLIATANQGSEATYESGFVIDKFPISRPNLTFSTLTVSNMSPEDSSIYLCSVRDIENTIYFGEGSWLTVV.

The chain carries TRBV9 and TRBJ2-2; D might be TRBD1 (5 bases). Germline V lookup: CDR1 SGDLS, CDR2 YYNGEE. The V gene lost 0 bases and the J gene lost 4 bases, with 10 bases spanning the gap. The CDR3 has 15 amino acids. The CDR3 nucleotides are TGTGCCAGCAGCGTAGCGGACACCTTCACCGGGGAGCTGTTTTTT. It encodes CASSVADTFTGELFF.

The chain uses TRBV5-1 and TRBJ2-5, with 12 bases lining up with TRBD2. This CDR3 is 18 amino acids long. V lost 4 bases and J lost 2; bases outside the gene matches: 12. Germline values: CDR1 SGHRS, CDR2 YFSETQ. CDR3 bases: TGCGCCAGCAGCCTAAGCGCTAGCGGGAGGGTAGTACAAGAGACCCAGTACTTC. Protein sequence: CASSLSASGRVVQETQYF.

The CDR3 region has the DNA TGTGCCAGCAGTACCATACGCGGGGGTGCGGGAGGGCCACCTGGGGCCAACGTCCTGACTTTC. Residues: CASSTIRGGAGGPPGANVLTF. V is TRBV28 and J is TRBJ2-6; 9 bases map to TRBD2. V dropped 5 bases and J dropped 2; count of bases not matched to a gene: 19. The germline CDR1 and CDR2 sequences are MDHEN and SYDVKM. The CDR3 covers 21 residues.